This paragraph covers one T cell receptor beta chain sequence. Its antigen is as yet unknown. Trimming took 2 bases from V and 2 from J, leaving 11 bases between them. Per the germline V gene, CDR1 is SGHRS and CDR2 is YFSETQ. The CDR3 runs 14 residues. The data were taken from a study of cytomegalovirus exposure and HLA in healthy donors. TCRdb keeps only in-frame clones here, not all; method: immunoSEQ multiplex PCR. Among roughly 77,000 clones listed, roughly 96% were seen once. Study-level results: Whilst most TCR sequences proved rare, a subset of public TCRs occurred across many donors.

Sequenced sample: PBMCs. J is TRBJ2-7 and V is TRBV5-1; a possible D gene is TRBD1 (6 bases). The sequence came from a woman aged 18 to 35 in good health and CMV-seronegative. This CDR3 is CASSFGTSTYEQYF. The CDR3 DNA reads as TGCGCCAGCAGCTTCGGGACATCTACCTACGAGCAGTACTTC.